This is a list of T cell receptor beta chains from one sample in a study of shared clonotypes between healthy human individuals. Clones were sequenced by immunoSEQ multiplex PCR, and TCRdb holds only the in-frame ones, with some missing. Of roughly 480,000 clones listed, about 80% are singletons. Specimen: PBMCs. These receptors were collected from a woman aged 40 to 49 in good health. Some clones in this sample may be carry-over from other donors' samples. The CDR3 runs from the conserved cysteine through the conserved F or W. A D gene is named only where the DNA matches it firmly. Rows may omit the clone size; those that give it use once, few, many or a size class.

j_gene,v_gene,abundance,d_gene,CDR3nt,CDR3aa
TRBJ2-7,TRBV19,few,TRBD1,TGTGCCAGTAGTACCCCGGGACAGAAATACGAGCAGTACTTC,CASSTPGQKYEQYF
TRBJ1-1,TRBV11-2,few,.,TGTGCCAGCAGCTTATTTAGGACGAACACTGAAGCTTTCTTT,CASSLFRTNTEAFF
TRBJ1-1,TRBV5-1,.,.,TGCGCCAGCAACGAAATGGGGGGCACTGAAGCTTTCTTT,CASNEMGGTEAFF
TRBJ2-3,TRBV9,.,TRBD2,TGTGCCAGCAGCTCCGGGGGACTAGCGGGAGCAGATACGCAGTATTTT,CASSSGGLAGADTQYF
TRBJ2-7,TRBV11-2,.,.,TGTGCCAGCAGCTTTGGGGGGCGTGTTTACGAGCAGTACTTC,CASSFGGRVYEQYF
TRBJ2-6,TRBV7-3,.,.,TGTGCCAGCAGCCTACAGGGCACAGGCTCTGGGGCCAACGTCCTGACTTTC,CASSLQGTGSGANVLTF
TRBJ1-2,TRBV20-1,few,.,TGCAGTGCTTATAATGCGAGGAGCGGAACCTTC,CSAYNARSGTF
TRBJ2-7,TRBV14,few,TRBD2,TGTGCCAGCAGCCAATCAGGACTAGCGGGTCGGATGGAGCAGTACTTC,CASSQSGLAGRMEQYF
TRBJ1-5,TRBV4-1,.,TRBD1,TGCGCCAGCAGCCAAACTAGGCTTGGTGGGGCAGGGGGCTCCAATCAGCCCCAGCATTTT,CASSQTRLGGAGGSNQPQHF
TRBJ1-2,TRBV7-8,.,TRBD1,TGTGCCAGCAGCCGACAGGGGGCAACTTTACCTTATGGCTACACCTTC,CASSRQGATLPYGYTF
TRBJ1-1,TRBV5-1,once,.,TGCGCCAGCAGCTTGACAGGACAGCTTGGGACTGAAGCTTTCTTT,CASSLTGQLGTEAFF
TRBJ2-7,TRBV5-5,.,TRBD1,TGTGCCAGCAGCTTAGGGAATACAGGGGTCGACGAGCAGTACTTC,CASSLGNTGVDEQYF
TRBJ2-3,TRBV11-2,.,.,TGTGCCAGCAGCTTGTGGACAGATACGCAGTATTTT,CASSLWTDTQYF
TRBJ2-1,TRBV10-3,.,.,TGTGCCATCAGTGTTGACTCGCCTTCCTACAATGAGCAGTTCTTC,CAISVDSPSYNEQFF
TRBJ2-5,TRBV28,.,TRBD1,TGTGCCAGCAGTTCCCATCAGGGGGCCCCTCAAGAGACCCAGTACTTC,CASSSHQGAPQETQYF
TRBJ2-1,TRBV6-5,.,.,TGTGCCAGCAGTTATACGGGGTTGGGTGAGCAGTTCTTC,CASSYTGLGEQFF
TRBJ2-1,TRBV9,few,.,TGTGCCAGCAGCGTAGGGGTGGAGCAGTTCTTC,CASSVGVEQFF
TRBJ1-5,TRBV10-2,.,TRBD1,TGCGCCAGCAGTCCGGGACAGTTTCAGCCCCAGCATTTT,CASSPGQFQPQHF
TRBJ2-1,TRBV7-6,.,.,TGTGCCAGCAGCTACACCGCCGGCCGCTCCTACAATGAGCAGTTCTTC,CASSYTAGRSYNEQFF
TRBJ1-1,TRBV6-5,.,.,TGTGCCAGCAGGTTACGTCGGGAGAACACTGAAGCTTTCTTT,CASRLRRENTEAFF
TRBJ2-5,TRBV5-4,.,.,TGTGCCAGCAGCTTGGGCGGTAAACAAGAGACCCAGTACTTC,CASSLGGKQETQYF
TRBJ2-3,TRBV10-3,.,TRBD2,TGTGCCATCAGTGAGTCGGCGGGACTAGCGGGAGGGTCCGGGGATACGCAGTATTTT,CAISESAGLAGGSGDTQYF
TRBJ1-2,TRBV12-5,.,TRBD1,TGTGCTAGTGGATACGGGACAGGGTATGGCTACACCTTC,CASGYGTGYGYTF
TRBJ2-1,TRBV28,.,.,TGTGCCAGCAGAAAGGGGCGGAACTACAATGAGCAGTTCTTC,CASRKGRNYNEQFF
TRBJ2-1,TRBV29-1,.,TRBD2,TGCAGCGTTGTACTAGCGGGAGTCGAGCAGTTCTTC,CSVVLAGVEQFF
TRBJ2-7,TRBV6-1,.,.,TGTGCCAGCAGGCTTCAAGGACCGGGGCTCGGCGAGCAGTACTTC,CASRLQGPGLGEQYF
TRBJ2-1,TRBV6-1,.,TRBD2,TGTGCCAGCAGTGATAGGCTAGCGGGAGTATATGAGCAGTTCTTC,CASSDRLAGVYEQFF
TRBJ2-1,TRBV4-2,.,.,TGTGCCAGCAGCCAAGATCGGGGTAGCGGCTCCTACAATGAGCAGTTCTTC,CASSQDRGSGSYNEQFF
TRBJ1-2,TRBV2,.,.,TGTGCCAGCAACCTGGGACCGGGTGGTGGCTACACCTTC,CASNLGPGGGYTF